This passage covers 29 T cell receptor beta chains from one sample sequenced in a study of T cell repertoires in cytomegalovirus infection. No antigen has been assigned to these receptors. TCRdb recomputed calls from the reads with MiXCR, one row per CDR3 protein. This table holds around 710,000 distinct CDR3 sequences, roughly 28% found once. The specimen comprised cultured CD8+ T cells from PBMCs, sampled from culture after CMV antigen stimulation. The receptors derive from a human donor in good health (CMV status not recorded). Some clones in this sample may be carry-over from other donors' samples.

This clonotype came up many times. This chain links TRBV7-9 with TRBJ2-3, with TRBD2 matching over 8 bases. The J segment lost 6 bases and the V segment lost 3 bases, leaving 20 bases of the junction unmatched. In germline, CDR1 is SEHNR, CDR2 FQNEAQ (reference sequence). The CDR3 loop spans 19 amino acids. The CDR3 protein is CASSFPSIAGPVGLDTQYF. Written as DNA, the CDR3 is TGTGCCAGCAGCTTCCCCTCGATAGCGGGGCCGGTCGGATTGGATACGCAGTATTTT.

In this sample, this clonotype turned up many times. The CDR3 DNA reads TGTGCCAGCAGTTTCTCGGGATATAATTCACCCCTCCACTTT. This gives the protein CASSFSGYNSPLHF. The rearrangement links TRBV27 to TRBJ1-6; D gene uncertain. Trimming shortened V by 3 bases and J by 4 bases, and 7 bases separated the two germline ends. The CDR3 is 14 residues long. Germline values: CDR1 MNHEY, CDR2 SMNVEV (reference sequence).

This clonotype turned up a few times. The chain joins TRBV6-5 to TRBJ2-7, with 8 bases matching TRBD1. This CDR3 has 13 residues. CDR1 and CDR2 (germline): MNHEY, SVGAGI. V dropped 2 bases and J dropped 3; count of bases not matched to a gene: 0. CDR3 in amino acids: CASSYGTGYEQYF. CDR3 DNA sequence: TGTGCCAGCAGTTACGGGACAGGCTACGAGCAGTACTTC.

This clonotype was recorded many times. The CDR3 nucleotides are TGTGCCAGCAGCAGATACGGGTATAGCAATCAGCCCCAGCATTTT. This encodes CASSRYGYSNQPQHF. V and J are TRBV7-2 and TRBJ1-5; no definite D call. V dropped 5 bases and J dropped 0 bases, with 11 bases sitting between them. The CDR3 runs to 15 residues. Germline-derived CDR1 and CDR2 are SGHTA and FQGNSA. Drawing the rest from reference TRBV7-2 and TRBJ1-5, the complete variable domain is GAGVSQSPSNKVTEKGKDVELRCDPISGHTALYWYRQSLGQGLEFLIYFQGNSAPDKSGLPSDRFSAERTGGSVSTLTIQRTQQEDSAVYLCASSRYGYSNQPQHFGDGTRLSIL.

J is TRBJ2-5 and V is TRBV6-2 or TRBV6-3, with TRBD2 matching over 7 bases. V trimming: 2 bases; J trimming: 5 bases; junction bases outside the gene matches: 5. Germline values: CDR1 MNHEY, CDR2 SVGEGT. This CDR3 region has 14 residues. The CDR3 reads CASSYRGGAETQYF. In DNA, the CDR3 is TGTGCCAGCAGTTACAGGGGAGGGGCGGAGACCCAGTACTTC.

CDR3 coding DNA: TGTGCCAGCAGCTTACGGCAGACAGCAACTAATGAAAAACTGTTTTTT. This codes for CASSLRQTATNEKLFF. The chain recombines TRBV5-4 with TRBJ1-4, with D possibly TRBD1 on 5 matching bases. The CDR3 is made up of 16 amino acids. Trimming removed 2 bases at V and 0 bases at J, with 11 bases between. Germline CDR1 reads SGHNT; CDR2 reads YYREEE (reference sequence).

This clonotype was counted many times. The V gene is TRBV7-8, the J gene TRBJ2-2; 10 nucleotides agree with TRBD1. Germline values: CDR1 SGHVS, CDR2 FQNEAQ. The CDR3 length is 17 residues. V gave up 5 bases and J gave up 5 bases; unmatched junction bases: 11. CDR3: CASSRPRQGAVTGELFF. The CDR3 DNA sequence: TGTGCCAGCAGCCGACCGCGACAGGGGGCCGTGACCGGGGAGCTGTTTTTT.

V is TRBV6-2 or TRBV6-3 and J is TRBJ2-3, with 13 bases identical to TRBD2. V dropped 0 bases and J dropped 4; count of bases not matched to a gene: 10. Per the germline V gene, CDR1 is MNHEY and CDR2 is SVGEGT. There are 19 residues in the CDR3. The CDR3 spells CASSYSIKLAGGPADTQYF. Written as DNA, the CDR3 is TGTGCCAGCAGTTACTCCATTAAACTAGCGGGGGGGCCAGCAGATACGCAGTATTTT.

This chain uses TRBV6-4 with TRBJ2-7; 10 bases align to TRBD1. Germline lookup yields CDR1 MRHNA and CDR2 SNTAGT. The CDR3 extends over 16 amino acids. Trimming cost V 5 bases and J 0 bases; bases outside gene matches: 7. DNA for the CDR3: TGTGCCAGCAGTAACCGGGACAGGGGTCCCTCCTACGAGCAGTACGTC. As protein: CASSNRDRGPSYEQYV.

V is TRBV12-3 or TRBV12-4 and J is TRBJ2-1, with TRBD1 as a possible D gene (7 bases). The CDR3 spans 14 residues. The V and J ends lost 3 bases and 4 bases respectively, with 10 bases between them. Here the CDR3 reads CASSLEGQYNEQFF. CDR3 nucleotides: TGTGCCAGCAGTTTGGAGGGACAGTACAATGAGCAGTTCTTC.

V is TRBV27 and J is TRBJ2-2; maybe TRBD2 (5 bases). Germline V gives CDR1 MNHEY, CDR2 SMNVEV (reference sequence). V lost 4 bases and J lost 4, with 13 bases in between. This CDR3 has 15 residues. The CDR3 DNA follows: TGTGCCAGCAGTTCGGAGCGGAAGGTCACCGGGGAGCTGTTTTTT. Amino acids: CASSSERKVTGELFF.

This clonotype has a handful of counts. The rearrangement joins TRBV6-2 or TRBV6-3 to TRBJ2-5; TRBD2 is a possible D gene (6 bases). The V and J ends lost 6 bases and 9 bases respectively, with 17 bases between them. CDR1 and CDR2 from the germline V gene are MNHEY and SVGEGT. The CDR3 sequence is 13 residues long. This CDR3 is CASSADWTGAQYF. The CDR3 bases are TGTGCCAGCAGCGCCGACTGGACGGGGGCCCAGTACTTC.

The chain employs TRBV3-1 and TRBJ2-1, with TRBD2 matching 7 bases. The V gene end was trimmed by 4 bases and the J gene end by 5 bases; junction bases not matched to a gene: 14. Germline V lookup: CDR1 LGHDT, CDR2 YNNKEL (reference sequence). This CDR3 is 17 amino acids long. The CDR3: CASSPRTGLAVNNEQFF. CDR3 nucleotide sequence: TGTGCCAGCAGCCCCCGCACGGGGCTAGCGGTAAACAATGAGCAGTTCTTC.

In this sample, this clonotype turned up a few times. The chain is built from TRBV7-9 and TRBJ2-3; D gene ambiguous. The CDR3 consists of 13 residues. The germline V and J ends were trimmed by 4 bases and 7 bases, with 12 bases remaining between them. Germline V gives CDR1 SEHNR, CDR2 FQNEAQ (reference sequence). As DNA, the CDR3 is TGTGCCAGCAGCTCTGGTCTCTTGTATACGCAGTATTTT. The encoded protein is CASSSGLLYTQYF.

This clonotype appeared a few times. The chain links TRBV29-1 to TRBJ1-1, with a tentative D call TRBD1 (6 bases). This CDR3 region has 12 residues. Between the trimmed V and J ends, which lost 6 bases and 5 bases, there was a span of 13 bases. CDR1 is SQVTM, CDR2 ANQGSEA, per germline. CDR3 loop: CSVSGEGTEAFF. The DNA of the CDR3 is TGCAGCGTGTCAGGGGAAGGGACTGAAGCTTTCTTT.

The chain uses TRBV2 and TRBJ2-3; a weak D match, TRBD1 (5 bases). Trimming stripped 11 bases from V and 0 bases from J, with 12 bases between. Germline V gives CDR1 SNHLY, CDR2 FYNNEI. The CDR3 loop spans 13 amino acids. Here the CDR3 DNA reads TGTGCCGTAGGAAGGGGTAGCACAGATACGCAGTATTTT. Its translation is CAVGRGSTDTQYF.

The V gene is TRBV29-1, the J gene TRBJ1-1, with no clear D. Germline V lookup: CDR1 SQVTM, CDR2 ANQGSEA. V was pared by 4 bases and J by 7 bases, with 7 bases between. The CDR3 length is 10 residues. The CDR3 DNA follows: TGCAGCGTTGTAAACGGTGAAGCTTTCTTT. Translating gives CSVVNGEAFF.

The chain combines TRBV6-2 or TRBV6-3 with TRBJ2-3, with TRBD2 identical over 9 bases. The trim removed 6 bases at V and 3 bases at J, leaving 7 bases unmatched. There are 15 residues in the CDR3. Germline assignment: CDR1 MNHEY and CDR2 SVGEGT. The CDR3 spells CASSPGTSMTDTQYF. CDR3 nucleotides: TGTGCCAGCAGCCCGGGGACTAGCATGACAGATACGCAGTATTTT.

Here the CDR3 reads CASSFNRETYGYTF. The CDR3 coding sequence is TGTGCCAGCAGTTTTAATAGGGAGACCTATGGCTACACCTTC. The chain joins TRBV27 to TRBJ1-2, with D uncertain. This CDR3 is 14 amino acids long. Trimming cost V 3 bases and J 4 bases, with 12 bases left between them. Germline CDR1 is MNHEY and CDR2 is SMNVEV (reference sequence).

The chain combines TRBV5-4 with TRBJ2-7, with TRBD1 identical over 9 bases. Germline V gene sequence: CDR1 SGHNT, CDR2 YYREEE (reference sequence). The CDR3 is 15 amino acids. V gave up 3 bases and J gave up 1 base; unmatched junction bases: 5. DNA for the CDR3: TGTGCCAGCAGCTCCCCGGGGACAGGGTCCTACGAGCAGTACTTC. Translated, it gives CASSSPGTGSYEQYF.

This clonotype was observed a few times. This chain joins TRBV5-1 and TRBJ1-1; possible D gene TRBD1, 5 bases. Germline lookup yields CDR1 SGHRS and CDR2 YFSETQ. V lost 4 bases to trimming and J lost 1 base, with 11 bases between them. This CDR3 comprises 14 residues. Here the CDR3 DNA reads TGCGCCAGCAGCGACGACAGCTCGAACACTGAAGCTTTCTTT. This gives the protein CASSDDSSNTEAFF.

The V call is TRBV7-9, the J call TRBJ1-1, with 9 nucleotides matching TRBD1. This CDR3 is built from 13 residues. The V and J ends lost 8 bases and 4 bases, in that order; junction bases with no gene match: 5. Germline CDR1 is SEHNR and CDR2 is FQNEAQ (reference sequence). The CDR3 sequence: CASRDRVITEAFF. CDR3 bases: TGTGCCAGCCGGGACAGGGTGATCACTGAAGCTTTCTTT.

In its sample, this clonotype was seen a few times. The chain employs TRBV7-4 and TRBJ2-3; the D gene is possibly TRBD2 (6 bases). The CDR3 loop spans 18 amino acids. Germline CDR1 reads SGHVT; CDR2 reads SQSDAQ. Trimming took 1 base from V and 1 from J, leaving 18 bases between them. The CDR3 is CASSLEGTFLGGTDTQYF. In DNA, the CDR3 is TGTGCCAGCAGCTTAGAAGGGACTTTCTTGGGTGGCACAGATACGCAGTATTTT. Variable domain in full (rest from reference TRBV7-4 and TRBJ2-3): GAGVSQSPRYKVAKRGRDVALRCDSISGHVTLYWYRQTLGQGSEVLTYSQSDAQRDKSGRPSGRFSAERPERSVSTLKIQRTEQGDSAVYLCASSLEGTFLGGTDTQYFGPGTRLTVL.

The V gene is TRBV27, the J gene TRBJ1-4; the match to TRBD1 covers 7 bases. The J segment lost 8 bases and the V segment lost 3 bases, leaving 6 bases of the junction unmatched. The CDR3 is made up of 14 amino acids. Looked up from germline, CDR1 is MNHEY and CDR2 is SMNVEV (reference sequence). The CDR3, as DNA: TGTGCCAGCAGTTTTGGAGGGGGCGGCGAAAAACTGTTTTTT. Protein sequence: CASSFGGGGEKLFF.

This clonotype was counted only a few times. The chain has TRBV10-3 and TRBJ2-1, with D tentatively TRBD1 (6 bases). CDR3 length equals 13 residues. Germline CDR1 is ENHRY and CDR2 is SYGVKD. Trimming took 7 bases from V and 5 from J, leaving 12 bases between them. The CDR3 DNA reads TGTGCCATCACCGAAGGGGGAAACAATGAGCAGTTCTTC. This gives the protein CAITEGGNNEQFF.

The table lists this clonotype with a few counts. The chain combines TRBV6-2 or TRBV6-3 with TRBJ1-1; D possibly corresponds to TRBD1 (6 bases). This CDR3 is 17 amino acids long. Trimming stripped 1 base from V and 1 base from J, with 16 bases between. Germline V gives CDR1 MNHEY, CDR2 SVGEGT. CDR3 protein: CASSYWALRDKNTEAFF. CDR3 nucleotide sequence: TGTGCCAGCAGTTACTGGGCCCTCCGGGACAAGAACACTGAAGCTTTCTTT.

This clonotype was seen a few times. CDR3 loop: CASTPDSYEQYF. In nucleotides, the CDR3 is TGTGCCAGCACCCCGGACAGCTACGAGCAGTACTTC. The V call is TRBV12-3 or TRBV12-4, the J call TRBJ2-7; weak D call: TRBD1 (6 bases). Trimming left V 7 bases short and J 3 bases short, with 10 bases between. The CDR3 spans 12 residues.

This sequence joins TRBV7-6 and TRBJ2-7, with 8 bases matching TRBD2. With V trimmed by 0 bases and J by 4 bases, 8 bases remained unmatched. Germline V gene sequence: CDR1 SGHVS, CDR2 FNYEAQ. The CDR3 has 16 amino acids. The CDR3 coding sequence is TGTGCCAGCAGCTTAGCCGCGGGGGGATCAGGTTACGAGCAGTACTTC. It specifies CASSLAAGGSGYEQYF.

The chain joins TRBV18 to TRBJ1-4, with D possibly being TRBD1 (5 bases). CDR1 is KGHSH, CDR2 LQKENI, per germline. The length of the CDR3 is 14 residues. V was cut by 0 bases and J by 13 bases, with 15 bases left in between. CDR3 nucleotide sequence: TGTGCCAGCTCACCACCTGCAGGGAGTAGTAGACTGTTTTTT. It encodes CASSPPAGSSRLFF. Filled out from reference TRBV18 and TRBJ1-4, the complete variable domain reads NAGVMQNPRHLVRRRGQEARLRCSPMKGHSHVYWYRQLPEEGLKFMVYLQKENIIDESGMPKERFSAEFPKEGPSILRIQQVVRGDSAAYFCASSPPAGSSRLFFGSGTQLSVL.